This T cell receptor beta chain was found in a study of preoperative IRX-2 immunotherapy in early breast cancer. Here immunoSEQ multiplex PCR was the method, and the copy in TCRdb shows in-frame clones only, minus some. The repertoire includes tens of thousands of clones, 65% to 90% of them detected once, and about 1.5% sits in the top ten. Stated treatment: preoperative locoregional IRX-2 cytokine immunotherapy. CDR1 and CDR2 from the germline V gene are LNHDA and SQIVND (reference sequence). The germline V and J ends were trimmed by 5 bases and 6 bases, with 15 bases remaining between them. This CDR3 contains 14 residues.

The chain carries TRBV19 and TRBJ2-3; D unclear. This TCR was recovered from a human donor with breast cancer. Material: lymph node tissue, obtained after IRX-2 immunotherapy. Here the CDR3 reads CASSPRGASDTQYF. For the CDR3, the DNA is TGTGCCAGTAGTCCACGAGGAGCTTCCGATACGCAGTATTTT.